This TCR beta chain comes out of a study of CD8+ T cells in alopecia areata (dated by TCRdb to the late 2010s). With respect to the entire study: Treated patients were enrolled in an open-label pilot trial of oral tofacitinib, 5 to 10 mg twice daily, for moderate-to-severe alopecia areata. Patients on tofacitinib were biopsied at baseline and after 4 and 24 weeks of treatment, and several of the patients also had a later scalp biopsy. Patients received tofacitinib for 6 to 18 months and were then followed off drug for 6 months to check for delayed response and recurrence. Amplification of TCRbeta CDR3 regions was done by immunoSEQ multiplex PCR using 35 Vbeta forward primers and 13 Jbeta reverse primers. The study used high-throughput TCRbeta sequencing to examine T cell clonal expansion in alopecia areata, in both the C3H/HeJ mouse model and human patients. Scalp clonality was compared across normal scalp (n=4), patchy alopecia areata scalp (n=8), and alopecia totalis/universalis scalp (n=8). The SALT score, which quantifies the percentage of affected scalp surface area, was used to measure disease severity in treated patients. RNA was obtained with the PAXgene miRNA kit for fixed scalp, the miRNeasy kit for PBMCs, and the RNeasy kit for mouse skin. Human TCRbeta sequencing covered scalp tissue and sorted CD4+ and CD8+ peripheral blood T cells from patchy and totalis/universalis alopecia areata patients and healthy controls.

The library relied on the immunoSEQ multiplex PCR assay. For TCR sequencing, RNA was extracted from every sample and reverse transcribed into cDNA to serve as template. SuperScript III was used to make first-strand cDNA, primed with a 2:1 mix of oligo-dT and random hexamers. Amplification bias was assessed with a synthetic immune receptor repertoire, and residual bias was removed computationally. The study's processing was this. Raw reads were preprocessed to remove errors, and CDR3 was defined according to IMGT conventions as the region from the conserved cysteine to phenylalanine. To get clonality, Shannon entropy was normalized by log2 of the number of productive unique TCRs and the result was subtracted from 1. Whether scalp clones were CD4 or CD8 was inferred by matching scalp TCRbeta sequences against CD4 and CD8 repertoires sorted from blood. The table comes from immuneACCESS by way of TCRdb, which keeps in-frame sequences with V and J called. Part of the clones is missing from these tables; in studies checked, under half for an unresolved V gene and the rest for unknown reasons. The V and J calls and clone size are taken from that table; D and trimming were inferred from the DNA. For this sample there are 35,000 to 50,000 clones; just under 95% appear just once. Under 20% of the sample goes to the ten largest clones.

With regard to this clone: This clone's antigen is unknown. One base away there is no much larger clone; base qualities are not given.

This sample's time point label indicates: 24 weeks on oral tofacitinib. Explained via the paper, the treatment or condition label denotes: oral pan-JAK inhibitor, 5-10 mg twice daily. Lesional scalp punch biopsies and peripheral blood were collected from alopecia areata patients. PBMCs were isolated by density centrifugation and stained for CD3, CD4 and CD8, after which CD4+ and CD8+ T cells were sorted on a FACSAria. Paper-wide results and their limitations: Unlike mouse skin, where gammadelta T cells dominate, normal human skin contains resident alphabeta T cells that get sequenced too, which complicates analysis of the scalp TCR repertoire. Compared with mice, TCR sequences shared between patients were less clear, possibly partly because of HLA diversity across the patient population. Many expanded lesional clones persisted in scalp and blood during tofacitinib treatment, which may partly explain relapse after stopping treatment. Because the treated cohort was small and included a single nonresponder, larger studies are needed to assess links between baseline CD8+ expansion and response. Tofacitinib significantly lowered scalp clonality and the number of expanded CD8+ clones among the top 100 scalp clones. Compared with normal scalp, lesional scalp, particularly in alopecia totalis/universalis, had higher clonality and more expanded CD8+ clones, which suggests antigenic drive.

The germline V gene gives CDR1 as SQVTM and CDR2 as ANQGSEA. The CDR3, cysteine through phenylalanine, is 15 amino acids long. The sequence is cut down to CDR3 DNA, 45 bases in frame from base 1. The TCR sequence derives from a human donor with alopecia areata. This chain is built from TRBV29-1 and TRBJ2-5; TRBD2 is perhaps the D gene, given 6 matching bases. The DNA end is more similar to TRBJ2-7, so the J call may be wrong. This specimen was CD8+ T cells sorted from blood, taken at week 24, from a patient treated with tofacitinib. The CDR3 sequence is CSVEETGGATYEQYF. The DNA reads as follows: TGCAGCGTTGAAGAAACAGGCGGGGCTACCTACGAGCAGTACTTC.